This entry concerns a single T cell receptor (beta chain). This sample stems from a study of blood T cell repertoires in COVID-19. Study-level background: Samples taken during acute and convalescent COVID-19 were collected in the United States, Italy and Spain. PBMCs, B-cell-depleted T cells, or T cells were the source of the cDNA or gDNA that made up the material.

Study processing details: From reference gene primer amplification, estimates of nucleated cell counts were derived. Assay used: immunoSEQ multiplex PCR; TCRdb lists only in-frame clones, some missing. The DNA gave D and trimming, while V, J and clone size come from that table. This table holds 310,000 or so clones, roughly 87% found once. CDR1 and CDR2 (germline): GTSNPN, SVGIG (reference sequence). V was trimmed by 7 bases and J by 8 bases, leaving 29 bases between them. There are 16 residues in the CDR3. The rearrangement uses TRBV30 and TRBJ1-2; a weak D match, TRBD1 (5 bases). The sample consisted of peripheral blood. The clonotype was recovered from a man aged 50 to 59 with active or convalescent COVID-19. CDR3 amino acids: CAFRAEGLSSGVGYTF. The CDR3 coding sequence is TGTGCCTTTAGGGCCGAGGGCCTAAGCTCGGGGGTCGGCTACACCTTC.